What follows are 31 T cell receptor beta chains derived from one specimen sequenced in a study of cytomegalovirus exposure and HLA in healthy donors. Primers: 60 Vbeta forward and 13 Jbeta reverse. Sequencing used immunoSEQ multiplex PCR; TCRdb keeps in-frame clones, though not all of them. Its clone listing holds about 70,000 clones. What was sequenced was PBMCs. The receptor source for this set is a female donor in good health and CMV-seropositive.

CDR3 DNA: TGTGCCAGCACATTGAGGGGGAGGGGAACCTACGAGCAGTACTTC. It specifies CASTLRGRGTYEQYF. The V gene is TRBV28, the J gene TRBJ2-7, with D possibly being TRBD2 (7 bases). The CDR3 runs to 15 residues. The germline V and J ends were trimmed by 7 bases and 2 bases, with 18 bases remaining between them. The germline gives CDR1 MDHEN, CDR2 SYDVKM. The whole variable domain, remainder taken from reference TRBV28 and TRBJ2-7, is DVKVTQSSRYLVKRTGEKVFLECVQDMDHENMFWYRQDPGLGLRLIYFSYDVKMKEKGDIPEGYSVSREKKERFSLILESASTNQTSMYLCASTLRGRGTYEQYFGPGTRLTVT.

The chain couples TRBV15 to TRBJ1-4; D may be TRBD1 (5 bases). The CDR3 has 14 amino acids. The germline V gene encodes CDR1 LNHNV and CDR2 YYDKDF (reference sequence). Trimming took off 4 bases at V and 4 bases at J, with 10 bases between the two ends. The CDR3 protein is CATSTLGGNEKLFF. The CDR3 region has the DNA TGTGCCACCAGCACACTGGGGGGTAATGAAAAACTGTTTTTT. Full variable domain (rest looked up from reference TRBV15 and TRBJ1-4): DAMVIQNPRYQVTQFGKPVTLSCSQTLNHNVMYWYQQKSSQAPKLLFHYYDKDFNNEADTPDNFQSRRPNTSFCFLDIRSPGLGDTAMYLCATSTLGGNEKLFFGSGTQLSVL.

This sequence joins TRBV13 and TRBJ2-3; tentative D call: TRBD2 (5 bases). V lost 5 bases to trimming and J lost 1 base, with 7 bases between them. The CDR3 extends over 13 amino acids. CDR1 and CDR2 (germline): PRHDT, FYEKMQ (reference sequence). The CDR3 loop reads CASSRGRTDTQYF. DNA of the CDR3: TGTGCCAGCAGCCGAGGGCGCACAGATACGCAGTATTTT.

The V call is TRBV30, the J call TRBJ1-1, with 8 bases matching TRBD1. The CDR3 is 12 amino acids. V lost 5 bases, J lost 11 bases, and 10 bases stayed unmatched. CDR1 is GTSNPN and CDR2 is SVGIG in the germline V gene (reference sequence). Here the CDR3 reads CAWRLQGAEAFF. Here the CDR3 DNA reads TGTGCCTGGCGTCTTCAGGGGGCAGAGGCTTTCTTT.

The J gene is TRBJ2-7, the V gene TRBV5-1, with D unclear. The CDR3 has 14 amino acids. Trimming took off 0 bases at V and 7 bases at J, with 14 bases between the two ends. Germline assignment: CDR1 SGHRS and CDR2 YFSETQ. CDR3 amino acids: CASSLVASGWEQYF. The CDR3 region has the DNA TGCGCCAGCAGCTTGGTGGCTAGTGGATGGGAGCAGTACTTC.

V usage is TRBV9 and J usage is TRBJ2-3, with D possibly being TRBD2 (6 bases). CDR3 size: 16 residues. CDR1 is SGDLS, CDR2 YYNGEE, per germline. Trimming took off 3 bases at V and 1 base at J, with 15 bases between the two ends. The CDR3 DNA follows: TGTGCCAGCAGCGCAGATTTAGCGGAGGGCACAGATACGCAGTATTTT. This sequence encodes CASSADLAEGTDTQYF.

In DNA, the CDR3 is TGTGCCAGCAGTGAATACTATTCACCCCTCCACTTT. Residues: CASSEYYSPLHF. The chain has TRBV25-1 and TRBJ1-6, with D hard to call. CDR3 length equals 12 residues. The germline gives CDR1 MGHDK, CDR2 SYGVNS. Trimming pared 0 bases from V and 8 bases from J, leaving 2 bases between.

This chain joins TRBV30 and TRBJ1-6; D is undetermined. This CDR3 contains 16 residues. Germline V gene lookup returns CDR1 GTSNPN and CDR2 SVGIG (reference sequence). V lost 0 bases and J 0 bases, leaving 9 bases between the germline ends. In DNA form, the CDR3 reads TGTGCCTGGAGTGTTGTTCATGTCTCCTATAATTCACCCCTCCACTTT. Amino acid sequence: CAWSVVHVSYNSPLHF.

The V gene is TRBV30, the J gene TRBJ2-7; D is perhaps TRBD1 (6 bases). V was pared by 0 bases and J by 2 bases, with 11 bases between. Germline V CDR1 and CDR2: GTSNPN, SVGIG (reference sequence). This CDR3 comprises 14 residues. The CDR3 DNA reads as TGTGCCTGGAGTGTAACAGGGTGGGCCTACGAGCAGTACTTC. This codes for CAWSVTGWAYEQYF.

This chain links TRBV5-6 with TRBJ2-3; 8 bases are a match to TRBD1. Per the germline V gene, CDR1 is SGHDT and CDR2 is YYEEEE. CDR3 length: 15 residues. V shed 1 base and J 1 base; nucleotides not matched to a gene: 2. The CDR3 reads CASSLTGQGTDTQYF. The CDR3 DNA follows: TGTGCCAGCAGCTTGACGGGACAGGGCACAGATACGCAGTATTTT. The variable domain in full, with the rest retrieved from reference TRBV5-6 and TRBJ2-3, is DAGVTQSPTHLIKTRGQQVTLRCSPKSGHDTVSWYQQALGQGPQFIFQYYEEEERQRGNFPDRFSGHQFPNYSSELNVNALLLGDSALYLCASSLTGQGTDTQYFGPGTRLTVL.

The CDR3 nucleotides are TGCAGTGCTAGAGAAGCGGGGTGGTTCTTC. This sequence encodes CSAREAGWFF. The chain carries TRBV20-1 and TRBJ2-1; 7 bases match TRBD2. V shed 0 bases, J shed 15 bases, and the junction held 2 bases outside the gene matches. CDR1 and CDR2 from the germline V gene are DFQATT and SNEGSKA (reference sequence). CDR3 size: 10 residues.

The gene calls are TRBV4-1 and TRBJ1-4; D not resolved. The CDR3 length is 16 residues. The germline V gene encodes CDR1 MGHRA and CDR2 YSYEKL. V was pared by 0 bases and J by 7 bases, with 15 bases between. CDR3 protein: CASSQDEEGLTEKLFF. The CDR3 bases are TGCGCCAGCAGCCAAGATGAAGAGGGTCTAACTGAAAAACTGTTTTTT.

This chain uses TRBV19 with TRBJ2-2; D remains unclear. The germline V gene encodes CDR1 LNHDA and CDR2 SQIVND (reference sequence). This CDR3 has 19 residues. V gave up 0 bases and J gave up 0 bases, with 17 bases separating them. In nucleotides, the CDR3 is TGTGCCAGTAGTATAGAACATTGGGCCTCCAGGCCGAACACCGGGGAGCTGTTTTTT. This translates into CASSIEHWASRPNTGELFF.

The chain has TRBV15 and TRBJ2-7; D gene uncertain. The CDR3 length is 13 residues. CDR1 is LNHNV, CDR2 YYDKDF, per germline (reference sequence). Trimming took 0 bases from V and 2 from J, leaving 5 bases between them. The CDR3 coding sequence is TGTGCCACCAGCAGAGATCATGCCTACGAGCAGTACTTC. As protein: CATSRDHAYEQYF.

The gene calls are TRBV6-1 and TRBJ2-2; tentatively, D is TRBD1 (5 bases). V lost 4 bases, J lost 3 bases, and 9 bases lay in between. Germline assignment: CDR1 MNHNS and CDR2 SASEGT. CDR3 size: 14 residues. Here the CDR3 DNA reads TGTGCCAGCAGTGCAGGGCCTGACACCGGGGAGCTGTTTTTT. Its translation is CASSAGPDTGELFF.

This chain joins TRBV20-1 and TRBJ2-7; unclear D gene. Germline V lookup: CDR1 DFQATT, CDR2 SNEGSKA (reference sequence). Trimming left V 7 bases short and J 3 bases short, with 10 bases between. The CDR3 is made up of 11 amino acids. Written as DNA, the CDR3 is TGCAGTGTTCCCCCTATCTACGAGCAGTACTTC. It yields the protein CSVPPIYEQYF.

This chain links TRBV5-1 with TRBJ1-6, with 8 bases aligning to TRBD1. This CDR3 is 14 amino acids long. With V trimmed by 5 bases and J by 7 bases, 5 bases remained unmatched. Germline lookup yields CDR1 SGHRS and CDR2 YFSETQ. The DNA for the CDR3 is TGCGCCAGCAGAGACGGACAGGGAAATTCACCCCTCCACTTT. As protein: CASRDGQGNSPLHF.

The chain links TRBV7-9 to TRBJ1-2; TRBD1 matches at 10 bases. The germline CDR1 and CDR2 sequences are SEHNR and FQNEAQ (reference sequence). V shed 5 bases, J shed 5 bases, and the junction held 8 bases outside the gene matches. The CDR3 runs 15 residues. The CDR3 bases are TGTGCCAGCAGCGACTCGGACAGGGGGATGTATGGCTACACCTTC. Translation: CASSDSDRGMYGYTF.

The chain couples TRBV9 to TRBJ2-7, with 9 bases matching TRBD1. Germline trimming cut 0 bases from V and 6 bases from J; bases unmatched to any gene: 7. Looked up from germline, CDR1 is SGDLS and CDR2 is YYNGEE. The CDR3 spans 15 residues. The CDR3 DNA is TGTGCCAGCAGCGTAGCGACAGGGGGACTGAGCGAGCAGTACTTC. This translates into CASSVATGGLSEQYF. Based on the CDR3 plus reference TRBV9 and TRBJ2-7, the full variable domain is DSGVTQTPKHLITATGQRVTLRCSPRSGDLSVYWYQQSLDQGLQFLIQYYNGEERAKGNILERFSAQQFPDLHSELNLSSLELGDSALYFCASSVATGGLSEQYFGPGTRLTVT.

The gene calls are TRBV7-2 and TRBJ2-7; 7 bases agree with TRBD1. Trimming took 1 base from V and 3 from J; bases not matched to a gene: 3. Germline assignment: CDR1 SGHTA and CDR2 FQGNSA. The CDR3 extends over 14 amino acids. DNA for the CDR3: TGTGCCAGCAGCTTAGAGACAGGGTACTACGAGCAGTACTTC. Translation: CASSLETGYYEQYF.

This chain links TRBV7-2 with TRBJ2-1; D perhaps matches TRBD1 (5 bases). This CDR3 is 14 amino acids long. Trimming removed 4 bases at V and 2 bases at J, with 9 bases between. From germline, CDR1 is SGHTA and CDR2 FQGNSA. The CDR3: CASSSRTTYNEQFF. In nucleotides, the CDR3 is TGTGCCAGCAGCTCCAGGACAACCTACAATGAGCAGTTCTTC.

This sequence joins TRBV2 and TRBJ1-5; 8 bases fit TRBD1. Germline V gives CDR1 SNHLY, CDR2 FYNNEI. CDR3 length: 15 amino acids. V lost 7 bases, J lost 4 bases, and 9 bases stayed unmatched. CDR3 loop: CASTSDRVINQPQHF. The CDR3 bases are TGTGCCAGCACTTCGGACAGGGTAATAAATCAGCCCCAGCATTTT.

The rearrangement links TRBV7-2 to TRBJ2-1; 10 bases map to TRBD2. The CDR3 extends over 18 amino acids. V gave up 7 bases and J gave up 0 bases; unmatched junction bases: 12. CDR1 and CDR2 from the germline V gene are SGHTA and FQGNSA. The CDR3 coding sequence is TGTGCCAGCAAGCGACTAGCGGGCCCCGGAAGCTCCTACAATGAGCAGTTCTTC. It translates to CASKRLAGPGSSYNEQFF.

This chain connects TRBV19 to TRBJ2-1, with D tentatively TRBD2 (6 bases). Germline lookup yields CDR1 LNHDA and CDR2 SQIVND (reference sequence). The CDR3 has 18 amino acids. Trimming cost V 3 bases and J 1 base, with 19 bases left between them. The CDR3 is CASSMGGGGLVSYNEQFF. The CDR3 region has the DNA TGTGCCAGTAGTATGGGAGGTGGAGGCCTCGTATCCTACAATGAGCAGTTCTTC.

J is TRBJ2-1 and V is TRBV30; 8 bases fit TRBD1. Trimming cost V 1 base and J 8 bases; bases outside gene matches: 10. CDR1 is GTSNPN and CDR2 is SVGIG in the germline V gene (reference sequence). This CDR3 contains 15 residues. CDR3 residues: CAWSGGQAPIDEQFF. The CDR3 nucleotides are TGTGCCTGGAGTGGGGGACAGGCGCCCATAGATGAGCAGTTCTTC.

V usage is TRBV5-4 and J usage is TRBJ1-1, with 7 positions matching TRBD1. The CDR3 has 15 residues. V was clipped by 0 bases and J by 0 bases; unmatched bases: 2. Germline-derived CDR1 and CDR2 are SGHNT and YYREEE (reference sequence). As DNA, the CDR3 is TGTGCCAGCAGCTTGGGGGGACAGATGAACACTGAAGCTTTCTTT. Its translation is CASSLGGQMNTEAFF. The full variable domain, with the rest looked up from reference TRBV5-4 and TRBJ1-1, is ETGVTQSPTHLIKTRGQQVTLRCSSQSGHNTVSWYQQALGQGPQFIFQYYREEENGRGNFPPRFSGLQFPNYSSELNVNALELDDSALYLCASSLGGQMNTEAFFGQGTRLTVV.

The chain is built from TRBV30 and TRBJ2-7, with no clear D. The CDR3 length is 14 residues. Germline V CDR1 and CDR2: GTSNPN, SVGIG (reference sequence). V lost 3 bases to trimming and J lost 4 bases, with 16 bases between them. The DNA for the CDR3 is TGTGCCTGGAGGGGTAAGAGGTATAGGTACGAGCAGTACTTC. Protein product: CAWRGKRYRYEQYF.

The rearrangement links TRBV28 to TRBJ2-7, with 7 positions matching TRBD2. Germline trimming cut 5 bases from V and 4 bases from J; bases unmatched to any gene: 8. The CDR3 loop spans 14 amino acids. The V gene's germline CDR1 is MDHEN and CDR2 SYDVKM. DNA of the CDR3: TGTGCCAGCAGTCCCCAAGTGGGGGGGTACGAGCAGTACTTC. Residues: CASSPQVGGYEQYF.

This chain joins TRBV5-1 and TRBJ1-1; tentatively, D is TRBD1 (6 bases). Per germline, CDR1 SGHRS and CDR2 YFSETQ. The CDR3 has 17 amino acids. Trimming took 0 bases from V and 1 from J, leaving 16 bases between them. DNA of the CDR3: TGCGCCAGCAGCTTGGATACTTTTGGGACATCGAACACTGAAGCTTTCTTT. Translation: CASSLDTFGTSNTEAFF.

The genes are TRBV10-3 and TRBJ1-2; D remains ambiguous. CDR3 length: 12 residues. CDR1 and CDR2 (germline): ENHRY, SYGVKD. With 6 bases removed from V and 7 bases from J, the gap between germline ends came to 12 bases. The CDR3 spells CAIRDAAGGYTF. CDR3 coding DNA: TGTGCCATCAGGGACGCCGCGGGTGGCTACACCTTC.

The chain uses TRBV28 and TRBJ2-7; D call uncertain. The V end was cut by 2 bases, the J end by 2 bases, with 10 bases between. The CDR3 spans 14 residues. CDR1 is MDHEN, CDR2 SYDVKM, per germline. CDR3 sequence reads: CASSLPTDPYEQYF. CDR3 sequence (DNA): TGTGCCAGCAGTTTACCGACTGATCCCTACGAGCAGTACTTC.